The 24 T cell receptor beta chains below were found in one sample sequenced in a study of T cell repertoires in cytomegalovirus infection. Each CDR3 protein gets one entry after TCRdb re-called the reads with MiXCR. The sample carries 200,000 to 300,000 distinct CDR3 sequences, roughly 10% recorded once. The sample taken for sequencing was PBMCs. The receptors derive from a human donor in good health (CMV status not recorded). Some clones in this sample may be carry-over from other donors' samples.

This clonotype was found many times. The genes are TRBV11-2 and TRBJ1-1, with TRBD1 matching 7 bases. V dropped 6 bases and J dropped 1; count of bases not matched to a gene: 14. The CDR3 is made up of 17 amino acids. CDR1 SGHAT and CDR2 FQNNGV come from the germline V gene. This CDR3 is CASSRRDSEPGNTEAFF. The CDR3 coding sequence is TGTGCCAGCAGTCGCCGGGACAGTGAACCCGGGAACACTGAAGCTTTCTTT.

In this sample, this clonotype turned up many times. The chain carries TRBV7-8 and TRBJ1-1; D is unresolved. V shed 1 base and J shed 1 base, with 7 bases lying between them. CDR3 size: 14 residues. CDR1 is SGHVS, CDR2 FQNEAQ, per germline. The CDR3 nucleotides are TGTGCCAGCAGCTTAGTGGGAGAGAACACTGAAGCTTTCTTT. Amino acid sequence: CASSLVGENTEAFF. Full variable domain (missing parts from reference TRBV7-8 and TRBJ1-1): GAGVSQSPRYKVAKRGQDVALRCDPISGHVSLFWYQQALGQGPEFLTYFQNEAQLDKSGLPSDRFFAERPEGSVSTLKIQRTQQEDSAVYLCASSLVGENTEAFFGQGTRLTVV.

This clonotype was counted only a few times. The J gene is TRBJ2-2, the V gene TRBV7-2; TRBD1 is a possible D gene (6 bases). Germline values: CDR1 SGHTA, CDR2 FQGNSA. There are 15 residues in the CDR3. The ends were cut back, 8 bases at V and 5 bases at J, with 18 bases in the middle. The CDR3 DNA sequence: TGTGCCAGCCCCCGAGCAGGGGCCCGAACCGGGGAGCTGTTTTTT. This sequence encodes CASPRAGARTGELFF.

This clonotype appeared many times. The rearrangement joins TRBV7-2 to TRBJ1-1, with D uncertain. The V end was cut by 2 bases, the J end by 5 bases, with 15 bases between. CDR3 length: 15 amino acids. The V gene's germline CDR1 is SGHTA and CDR2 FQGNSA. CDR3 nucleotide sequence: TGTGCCAGCAGCTTATACGAGGGTCAGAAGACTGAAGCTTTCTTT. Protein sequence: CASSLYEGQKTEAFF.

This clonotype was seen at least ten times. This chain links TRBV7-8 with TRBJ1-5; D is perhaps TRBD1 (5 bases). Germline V CDR1 and CDR2: SGHVS, FQNEAQ. V gave up 6 bases and J gave up 2 bases, with 11 bases separating them. There are 14 residues in the CDR3. CDR3 sequence: CASRRRGGNQPQHF. The CDR3 DNA sequence: TGTGCCAGCAGAAGACGGGGGGGCAATCAGCCCCAGCATTTT.

V is TRBV6-2 or TRBV6-3 and J is TRBJ1-1; D ambiguous. The CDR3 spans 14 residues. Between the trimmed V and J ends, which lost 3 bases and 4 bases, there was a span of 12 bases. Germline V gene sequence: CDR1 MNHEY, CDR2 SVGEGT. As DNA, the CDR3 is TGTGCCAGCAGTTATATGGGGTCGGGCACTGAAGCTTTCTTT. Translated: CASSYMGSGTEAFF.

On this clonotype itself: With a much larger clone just one base away, this may be a read error. V is TRBV6-2 or TRBV6-3 and J is TRBJ1-2, with no clear D. Trimming took off 6 bases at V and 6 bases at J, with 11 bases between the two ends. The CDR3 has 12 residues. Germline CDR1 and CDR2: MNHEY and SVGEGT. This CDR3 reads CASRDDTNGYTF. In DNA form, the CDR3 reads TGTGCCAGCAGGGATGATACGAATGGCTACACCTTC.

This clonotype was detected many times. The rearrangement uses TRBV7-2 and TRBJ2-7; D possibly corresponds to TRBD2 (6 bases). Trimming stripped 1 base from V and 3 bases from J, with 10 bases between. The CDR3 extends over 14 amino acids. Germline assignment: CDR1 SGHTA and CDR2 FQGNSA. This chain's CDR3 is CASSLDRGYYEQYF. CDR3 DNA sequence: TGTGCCAGCAGCTTAGATCGGGGGTACTACGAGCAGTACTTC.

This clonotype was detected only a few times. The chain joins TRBV19 to TRBJ1-1; D is perhaps TRBD1 (5 bases). V lost 7 bases, J lost 10 bases, and 19 bases lay in between. The CDR3 contains 13 residues. Per germline, CDR1 LNHDA and CDR2 SQIVND (reference sequence). CDR3 loop: CASNPRDPGGAFF. The CDR3 DNA sequence: TGTGCCAGTAACCCTCGGGACCCCGGGGGAGCTTTCTTT.

This chain uses TRBV6-5 with TRBJ1-6; TRBD1 is a possible D gene (5 bases). CDR3 length: 15 residues. Per germline, CDR1 MNHEY and CDR2 SVGAGI. Trimming took 0 bases from V and 13 from J, leaving 16 bases between them. The CDR3 DNA sequence: TGTGCCAGCAGTTACTCCTGGGGGATTCGGTCCCCCCTCCACTTT. As protein: CASSYSWGIRSPLHF.

This clonotype showed up many times. The V and J genes are TRBV4-3 and TRBJ1-5, with D uncertain. The CDR3 spans 16 residues. The V gene's germline CDR1 is LGHNA and CDR2 YSLEER. V was cut by 1 base and J by 7 bases, with 17 bases left in between. CDR3 protein: CASSQVKDTADQPQHF. The DNA for the CDR3 is TGCGCCAGCAGCCAAGTGAAGGATACGGCCGACCAGCCCCAGCATTTT.

There are many counts of this clonotype. V gene TRBV30 combines with J gene TRBJ1-1; D gene uncertain. This CDR3 is built from 14 residues. CDR1 and CDR2 from the germline V gene are GTSNPN and SVGIG (reference sequence). V was pared by 2 bases and J by 1 base, with 11 bases between. CDR3 DNA sequence: TGTGCCTGGAGTTCATTGACCCCGAACACTGAAGCTTTCTTT. Protein: CAWSSLTPNTEAFF.

This clonotype was seen repeatedly, ten times or more. The CDR3 DNA reads as TGTGCCAGCAGAAGGACTAGAACTGGGACAGATACGCAGTATTTT. Translating gives CASRRTRTGTDTQYF. This chain links TRBV7-6 with TRBJ2-3, with 7 bases fitting TRBD2. Per the germline V gene, CDR1 is SGHVS and CDR2 is FNYEAQ. The CDR3 length is 15 residues. Unmatched junction bases numbered 9, after V lost 6 bases and J lost 3 bases. The variable domain in full, with the rest retrieved from reference TRBV7-6 and TRBJ2-3, is GAGVSQSPRYKVTKRGQDVALRCDPISGHVSLYWYRQALGQGPEFLTYFNYEAQQDKSGLPNDRFSAERPEGSISTLTIQRTEQRDSAMYRCASRRTRTGTDTQYFGPGTRLTVL.

In this sample, this clonotype turned up many times. The chain employs TRBV7-2 and TRBJ2-7; tentative D call: TRBD1 (6 bases). With 1 base removed from V and 4 bases from J, the gap between germline ends came to 11 bases. CDR1 is SGHTA, CDR2 FQGNSA, per germline. This CDR3 spans 14 amino acids. The CDR3 DNA reads TGTGCCAGCAGCTTAGGAGGGACACTTTACGAGCAGTACTTC. Residues: CASSLGGTLYEQYF.

This clonotype was counted ten times or more. Germline and junction disagree at one end, which may indicate a read error. This chain joins TRBV7-2 and TRBJ1-2; 9 bases fit TRBD1. The CDR3 sequence is 15 residues long. From germline, CDR1 is SGHTA and CDR2 FQGNSA. In DNA form, the CDR3 reads TGTGCCAGCAGCCTAGCCACCGGGACAGGGAATGGCTACACCTTC. It specifies CASSLATGTGNGYTF. Full variable domain (outside the CDR3, taken from reference TRBV7-2 and TRBJ1-2): GAGVSQSPSNKVTEKGKDVELRCDPISGHTALYWYRQSLGQGLEFLIYFQGNSAPDKSGLPSDRFSAERTGGSVSTLTIQRTQQEDSAVYLCASSLATGTGNGYTFGSGTRLTVV.

In its sample, this clonotype was seen many times. The genes are TRBV12-3 or TRBV12-4 and TRBJ2-1; TRBD1 matches 10 bases. This CDR3 has 13 amino acids. Germline trimming cut 6 bases from V and 6 bases from J; bases unmatched to any gene: 2. The CDR3 sequence: CASRGQGTNEQFF. The CDR3 DNA is TGTGCCAGCAGGGGACAGGGGACCAATGAGCAGTTCTTC.

In this sample, this clonotype turned up many times. The genes are TRBV7-2 and TRBJ2-5, with TRBD1 identical over 7 bases. Germline V gene lookup returns CDR1 SGHTA and CDR2 FQGNSA. V was clipped by 6 bases and J by 1 base; unmatched bases: 5. This CDR3 region has 14 residues. The CDR3 sequence is CASSSGTVQETQYF. The CDR3 DNA sequence: TGTGCCAGCAGTTCCGGGACAGTCCAAGAGACCCAGTACTTC. Looking up the rest from reference TRBV7-2 and TRBJ2-5 gives the full variable domain: GAGVSQSPSNKVTEKGKDVELRCDPISGHTALYWYRQSLGQGLEFLIYFQGNSAPDKSGLPSDRFSAERTGGSVSTLTIQRTQQEDSAVYLCASSSGTVQETQYFGPGTRLLVL.

This clonotype was observed many times. V usage is TRBV15 and J usage is TRBJ1-5; D is unresolved. CDR1 and CDR2 (germline): LNHNV, YYDKDF (reference sequence). Trimming removed 1 base from V and 0 bases from J, with 4 bases in between. This CDR3 has 14 residues. The CDR3 DNA is TGTGCCACCAGCAGAGTGGGTAGCAATCAGCCCCAGCATTTT. Its protein product is CATSRVGSNQPQHF. The complete variable domain, with remaining parts taken from reference TRBV15 and TRBJ1-5, reads DAMVIQNPRYQVTQFGKPVTLSCSQTLNHNVMYWYQQKSSQAPKLLFHYYDKDFNNEADTPDNFQSRRPNTSFCFLDIRSPGLGDTAMYLCATSRVGSNQPQHFGDGTRLSIL.

At least ten counts were recorded for this clonotype. This sequence joins TRBV7-3 and TRBJ1-1; possibly TRBD1 for D (6 bases). The CDR3 loop spans 14 amino acids. V lost 4 bases and J 3 bases, leaving 12 bases between the germline ends. Per the germline V gene, CDR1 is SGHTA and CDR2 is FQGTGA. The CDR3, as DNA: TGTGCCAGCAGCTCGACAGGTTCTGACACTGAAGCTTTCTTT. Translated, it gives CASSSTGSDTEAFF.

The chain joins TRBV7-2 to TRBJ1-2, with D perhaps TRBD1 (5 bases). With 3 bases removed from V and 7 bases from J, the gap between germline ends came to 9 bases. CDR1 is SGHTA and CDR2 is FQGNSA in the germline V gene. The CDR3 runs 12 residues. CDR3 bases: TGTGCCAGCAGCTTTCAGGGTACTGGCTACACCTTC. Translation: CASSFQGTGYTF.

This clonotype was observed at least ten times. The genes are TRBV7-2 and TRBJ1-2; the match to TRBD1 covers 7 bases. The CDR3 extends over 14 amino acids. Trimming took 6 bases from V and 2 from J; bases not matched to a gene: 6. Per the germline V gene, CDR1 is SGHTA and CDR2 is FQGNSA. The CDR3 here is CASRPTGANYGYTF. Written as DNA, the CDR3 is TGTGCCAGCAGACCAACAGGGGCGAACTATGGCTACACCTTC. Full variable domain (missing parts from reference TRBV7-2 and TRBJ1-2): GAGVSQSPSNKVTEKGKDVELRCDPISGHTALYWYRQSLGQGLEFLIYFQGNSAPDKSGLPSDRFSAERTGGSVSTLTIQRTQQEDSAVYLCASRPTGANYGYTFGSGTRLTVV.

In this sample, this clonotype turned up many times. The CDR3 here is CASSLLAGGMDNEQFF. The CDR3 coding sequence is TGTGCCAGCAGCTTACTAGCGGGGGGGATGGACAATGAGCAGTTCTTC. This chain connects TRBV7-2 to TRBJ2-1; 12 bases agree with TRBD2. Germline assignment: CDR1 SGHTA and CDR2 FQGNSA. CDR3 length: 16 residues. Trimming at V came to 2 bases and at J to 5 bases, leaving 4 bases not matched to a gene.

This clonotype came up a few times. DNA of the CDR3: TGTGCCAGCTCACCAGACAACTACGAGCAGTACTTC. Its protein is CASSPDNYEQYF. The chain carries TRBV18 and TRBJ2-7; D uncertain. Per the germline V gene, CDR1 is KGHSH and CDR2 is LQKENI. V lost 2 bases to trimming and J lost 3 bases, with 5 bases between them. The length of the CDR3 is 12 residues.

The chain employs TRBV5-1 and TRBJ2-7; D could derive from TRBD1 or TRBD2 (7 bases each). The germline gives CDR1 SGHRS, CDR2 YFSETQ. Trimming pared 4 bases from V and 5 bases from J, leaving 10 bases between. There are 12 residues in the CDR3. CDR3 coding DNA: TGCGCCAGCAGCGCAGGGGGGGACGAGCAGTACTTC. This translates into CASSAGGDEQYF.